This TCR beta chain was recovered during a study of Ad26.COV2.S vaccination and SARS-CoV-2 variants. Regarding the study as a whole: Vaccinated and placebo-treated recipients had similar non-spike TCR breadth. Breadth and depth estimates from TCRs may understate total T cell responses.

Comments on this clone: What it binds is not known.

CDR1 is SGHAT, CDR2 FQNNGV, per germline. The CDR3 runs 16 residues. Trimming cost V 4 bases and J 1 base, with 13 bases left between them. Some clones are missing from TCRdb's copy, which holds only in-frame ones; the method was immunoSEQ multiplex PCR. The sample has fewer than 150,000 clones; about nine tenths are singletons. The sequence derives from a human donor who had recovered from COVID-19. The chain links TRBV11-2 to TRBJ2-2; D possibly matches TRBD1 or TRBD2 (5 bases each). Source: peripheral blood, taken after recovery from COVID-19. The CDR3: CASSSPGRMNTGELFF. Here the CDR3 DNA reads TGTGCCAGCAGCTCCCCGGGACGGATGAACACCGGGGAGCTGTTTTTT. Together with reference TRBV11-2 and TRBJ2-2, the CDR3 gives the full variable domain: EAGVAQSPRYKIIEKRQSVAFWCNPISGHATLYWYQQILGQGPKLLIQFQNNGVVDDSQLPKDRFSAERLKGVDSTLKIQPAKLEDSAVYLCASSSPGRMNTGELFFGEGSRLTVL.